These T cell receptor beta chains were read from a single sample in a study of blood T cell repertoires in COVID-19. The table came from immunoSEQ multiplex PCR; TCRdb's copy has only in-frame clones and leaves some out. This table holds roughly 350,000 clones, 85% found once. The sequenced material came from peripheral blood. The receptors derive from a woman aged 18-35 years with acute or convalescent COVID-19. The conserved cysteine and the conserved F or W are not part of the CDR3 here.

j_gene | v_gene | CDR3aa
TRBJ2-1 | TRBV12-5 | ASGLAQLAGVGNEQF
TRBJ1-3 | TRBV2 | ASRGTGIGNTIY
TRBJ1-1 | TRBV3-1/TRBV3-2 | ASSQLDRGHRDTEAF
TRBJ2-7 | TRBV10-2 | ASSQPDGTSGLYEQY
TRBJ2-3 | TRBV5-4 | ASSPGTSGSRTDTQY
TRBJ2-7 | TRBV5-6 | ASSLISGTFSYEQY
TRBJ1-2 | TRBV4-1 | ASSQDDSLYT
TRBJ1-2 | TRBV9 | ASSPPGQYNYGYT
TRBJ1-3 | TRBV12-5 | ASGAPGAGNTIY
TRBJ2-5 | TRBV9 | ASSVGASGGGETQY
TRBJ2-7 | TRBV7-3 | ASSLVAGVSYEQY
TRBJ2-5 | TRBV20-1 | SVRGQETQY
TRBJ1-2 | TRBV29-1 | SVEASVYGYT
TRBJ2-5 | TRBV7-3 | ASSLVGETQY
TRBJ1-5 | TRBV28 | ASSLAGSRDQPQH
TRBJ1-4 | TRBV6-5 | ASSSGGEKLF
TRBJ1-1 | TRBV29-1 | SVVWAGGGTEAF
TRBJ2-5 | TRBV6-5 | ASSYGTGQETQY
TRBJ2-4 | TRBV4-1 | ASSQDPLAKNIQY
TRBJ2-3 | TRBV28 | ASIPGLAVTDTQY
TRBJ1-3 | TRBV28 | ASSAPGRNSGNTIY
TRBJ1-4 | TRBV7-8 | ASSLGTGKTNEKLF